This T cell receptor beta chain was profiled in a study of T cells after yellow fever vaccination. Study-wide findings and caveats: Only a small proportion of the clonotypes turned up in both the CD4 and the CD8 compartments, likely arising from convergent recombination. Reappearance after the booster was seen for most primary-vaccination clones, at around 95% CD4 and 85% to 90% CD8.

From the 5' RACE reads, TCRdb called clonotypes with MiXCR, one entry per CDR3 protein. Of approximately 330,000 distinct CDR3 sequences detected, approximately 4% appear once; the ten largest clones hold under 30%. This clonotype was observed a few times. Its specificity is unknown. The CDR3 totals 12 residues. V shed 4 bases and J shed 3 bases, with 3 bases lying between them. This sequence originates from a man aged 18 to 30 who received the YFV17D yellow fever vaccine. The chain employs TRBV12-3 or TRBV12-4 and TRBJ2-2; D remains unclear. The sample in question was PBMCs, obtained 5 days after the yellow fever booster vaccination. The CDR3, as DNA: TGTGCCAGCAGTTGGGACACCGGGGAGCTGTTTTTT. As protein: CASSWDTGELFF.